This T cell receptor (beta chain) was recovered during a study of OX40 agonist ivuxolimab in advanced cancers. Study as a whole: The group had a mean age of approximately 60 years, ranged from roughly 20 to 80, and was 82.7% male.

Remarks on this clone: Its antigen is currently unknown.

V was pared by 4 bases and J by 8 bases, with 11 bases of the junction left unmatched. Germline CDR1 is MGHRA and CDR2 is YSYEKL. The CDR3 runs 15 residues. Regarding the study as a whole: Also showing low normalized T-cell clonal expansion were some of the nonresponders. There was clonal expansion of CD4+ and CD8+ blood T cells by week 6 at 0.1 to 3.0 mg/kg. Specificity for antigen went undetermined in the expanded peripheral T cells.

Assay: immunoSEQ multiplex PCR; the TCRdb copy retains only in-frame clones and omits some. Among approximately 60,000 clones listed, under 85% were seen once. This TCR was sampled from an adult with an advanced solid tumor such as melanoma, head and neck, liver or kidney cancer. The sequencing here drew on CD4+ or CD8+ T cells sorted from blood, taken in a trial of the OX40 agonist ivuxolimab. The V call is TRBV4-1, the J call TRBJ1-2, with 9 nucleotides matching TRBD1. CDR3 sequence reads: CASSPGTGYREGYTF. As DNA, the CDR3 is TGCGCCAGCAGCCCCGGGACAGGGTATAGAGAAGGCTACACCTTC.